This is a list of T cell receptor beta chains from one sample in a study of beta chain features in type 1 diabetes. TCRdb's table, derived via immunoSEQ multiplex PCR, lists solely in-frame clones and lacks some. The sample records under 400,000 clones, over 9.5% being singletons. The material sequenced was naive CD4+ T cells from blood. These receptors were obtained from a man aged 18 to 29 in good health. CDR3s include the opening cysteine and the closing phenylalanine or tryptophan. D genes are given only for firm matches. Rows give clone size only sometimes, using once, few, many, or a class for an expanded clone.

j_gene | d_gene | v_gene | abundance | CDR3nt | CDR3aa
TRBJ2-1 | - | TRBV4-2 | - | TGTGCCAGCAGCCAAAGGCTGGATATGGGGGGGCCCGTAGGGGAGCAGTTCTTC | CASSQRLDMGGPVGEQFF
TRBJ1-1 | - | TRBV6-6 | - | TGTGCCAGCGATTACGGTGGGGCCAGGCGCACTGAAGCTTTCTTT | CASDYGGARRTEAFF
TRBJ1-2 | - | TRBV5-4 | - | TGTGCCAGCAGCTTGCTAACAGATCGTGGCTACACCTTC | CASSLLTDRGYTF
TRBJ1-2 | - | TRBV28 | - | TGTGCCAGCAGTTCCCACGGCTATGGCTACACCTTC | CASSSHGYGYTF
TRBJ2-1 | - | TRBV7-9 | few | TGTGCCAGCAGCTTAACTGCGGTTGTCAATGAGCAGTTCTTC | CASSLTAVVNEQFF
TRBJ2-5 | - | TRBV27 | few | TGTGCCAGCAGTTTATCGGGTCTAGCAGAGACCCAGTACTTC | CASSLSGLAETQYF
TRBJ2-2 | TRBD2 | TRBV5-1 | - | TGCGCCAGCAGCGCCCGGCCTAGCGGGAGGTTGGGGGAGCTGTTTTTT | CASSARPSGRLGELFF
TRBJ1-1 | - | TRBV7-9 | - | TGTGCCAGCAGCTTAGGGTCCGTCGGGGAGGGTAGGGAAGCTTTCTTT | CASSLGSVGEGREAFF
TRBJ1-1 | - | TRBV6-5 | few | TGTGCCAGCAGTGTCCTCTATGGGAGCACTGAAGCTTTCTTT | CASSVLYGSTEAFF
TRBJ1-4 | TRBD1 | TRBV30 | few | TGTGCCTGGAGTCCGGACAGGACAGGTAGCGAAAAACTGTTTTTT | CAWSPDRTGSEKLFF
TRBJ2-5 | - | TRBV7-6 | - | TGTGCCAGCAGCCCCCTAGCTGCAGAGACCCAGTACTTC | CASSPLAAETQYF
TRBJ2-3 | TRBD1 | TRBV9 | - | TGTGCCAGCAGCGCGGACAGGGGTGGAGATACGCAGTATTTT | CASSADRGGDTQYF
TRBJ1-2 | TRBD1 | TRBV7-2 | few | TGTGCCAGCAGCCAGGACAGGGCGGAGAGCTACACCTTC | CASSQDRAESYTF
TRBJ2-5 | TRBD2 | TRBV9 | - | TGTGCCAGCAGCGGGAGACTAGCGGGTCAAGAGACCCAGTACTTC | CASSGRLAGQETQYF
TRBJ2-2 | TRBD1 | TRBV7-2 | - | TGTGCCAGCAGTACGGACAGGGGGCGCGGCGGGGAGCTGTTTTTT | CASSTDRGRGGELFF
TRBJ1-4 | - | TRBV4-3 | - | TGCGCCAGCAGCCGCGCCCGGGGGACTAATGAAAAACTGTTTTTT | CASSRARGTNEKLFF
TRBJ2-1 | - | TRBV5-1 | - | TGCGCCAGCAGCTTTCTCGGCAATGAGCAGTTCTTC | CASSFLGNEQFF
TRBJ2-7 | TRBD2 | TRBV19 | few | TGTGCCAGTAGTATCCAGACTAGCGGGATATACGAGCAGTACTTC | CASSIQTSGIYEQYF
TRBJ1-2 | - | TRBV4-2 | once | TGTGCCAGCAGCCAAGTTAGACAGGAATTTGGCTACACCTTC | CASSQVRQEFGYTF
TRBJ2-5 | TRBD2 | TRBV7-9 | - | TGTGCCAGCAGATATGCGGGAGGGCAAGAGACCCAGTACTTC | CASRYAGGQETQYF
TRBJ2-3 | TRBD2 | TRBV9 | few | TGTGCCAGCAGTGTCGGGACTAGCGGGAGTGGAACAGATACGCAGTATTTT | CASSVGTSGSGTDTQYF
TRBJ1-2 | - | TRBV20-1 | few | TGCAGTGCTATTCCTTACAGAGGCTACACCTTC | CSAIPYRGYTF
TRBJ1-1 | - | TRBV28 | few | TGTGCCAGCAGCGAGGGAGGGGAAACTGAAGCTTTCTTT | CASSEGGETEAFF
TRBJ2-1 | TRBD2 | TRBV7-9 | few | TGTGCCAGCAGCTACCCTCGGACTAGGGATTACAATGAGCAGTTCTTC | CASSYPRTRDYNEQFF
TRBJ2-1 | - | TRBV21-1 | - | TGTGCCAGCAGCAAAGAACAGCTCAACAATGAGCAGTTCTTC | CASSKEQLNNEQFF
TRBJ2-1 | TRBD2 | TRBV19 | - | TGTGCCAGTAGTCGGCTAGCGGGCAACTACAATGAGCAGTTCTTC | CASSRLAGNYNEQFF